This T cell receptor (beta chain) originates from a study of human T cells and chemical hapten exposure. TCRdb recomputed calls from the RACE reads with MiXCR, one row per CDR3 protein. The sample carries 350,000 to 450,000 distinct CDR3 sequences, 4.5% to 5.5% recorded once. Noted time point: pre-sensitization, week 0. Treatment defined: therapeutic diphenylcyclopropenone sensitization with weekly scalp DPC. Germline CDR1 SEHNR, CDR2 FQNEAQ (reference sequence). The length of the CDR3 is 13 residues. V lost 4 bases and J lost 10, with 13 bases in between. Source: whole blood, taken in connection with sensitization to the hapten diphenylcyclopropenone (DPC). V and J are TRBV7-9 and TRBJ1-4; D gene uncertain. This TCR came from a woman aged 45-60 years with alopecia areata. Some clones in this sample may be carry-over from other donors' samples. CDR3 bases: TGTGCCAGCAGCTCAAGCGAGATTGGAAAACTGTTTTTT. This sequence encodes CASSSSEIGKLFF. Full variable domain (remainder filled in from reference TRBV7-9 and TRBJ1-4): DTGVSQNPRHKITKRGQNVTFRCDPISEHNRLYWYRQTLGQGPEFLTYFQNEAQLEKSRLLSDRFSAERPKGSFSTLEIQRTEQGDSAMYLCASSSSEIGKLFFGSGTQLSVL.